This TCR beta chain stems from a study of control samples from healthy donors and cancer patients. This clone was found a few times. Here immunoSEQ multiplex PCR was the method, and the copy in TCRdb shows in-frame clones only, minus some. The sample contains 90,000 to 100,000 clones, 90% of which appear only once. The CDR3 totals 11 residues. Germline assignment: CDR1 SGHTA and CDR2 FQGNSA. Trimming took off 3 bases at V and 3 bases at J, with 3 bases between the two ends. This TCR was sampled from a woman aged 18-30 years in good health. The sequenced material came from blood. The V gene is TRBV7-2, the J gene TRBJ2-7; no firm D call. CDR3 in DNA: TGTGCCAGCAGCTTCTACTACGAGCAGTACTTC. As protein: CASSFYYEQYF.